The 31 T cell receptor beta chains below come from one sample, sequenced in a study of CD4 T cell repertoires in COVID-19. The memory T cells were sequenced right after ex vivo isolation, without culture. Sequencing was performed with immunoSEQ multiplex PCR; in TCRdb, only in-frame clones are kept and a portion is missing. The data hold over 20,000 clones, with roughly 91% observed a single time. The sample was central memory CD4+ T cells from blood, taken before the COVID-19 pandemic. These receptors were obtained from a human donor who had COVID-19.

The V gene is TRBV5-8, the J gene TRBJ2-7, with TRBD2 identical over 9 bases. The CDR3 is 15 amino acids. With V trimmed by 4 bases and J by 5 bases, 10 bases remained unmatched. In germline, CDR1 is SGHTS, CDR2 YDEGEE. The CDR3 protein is CASSRGLAGSDEQYF. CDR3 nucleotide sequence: TGTGCCAGCAGCCGCGGGCTAGCGGGGTCCGACGAGCAGTACTTC. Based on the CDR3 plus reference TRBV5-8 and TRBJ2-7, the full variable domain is EAGVTQSPTHLIKTRGQQATLRCSPISGHTSVYWYQQALGLGLQFLLWYDEGEERNRGNFPPRFSGRQFPNYSSELNVNALELEDSALYLCASSRGLAGSDEQYFGPGTRLTVT.

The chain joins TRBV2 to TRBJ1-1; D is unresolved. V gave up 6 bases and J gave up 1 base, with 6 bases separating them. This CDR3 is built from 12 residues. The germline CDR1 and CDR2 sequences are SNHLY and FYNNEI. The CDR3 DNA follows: TGTGCCAGCAGCCTCGGGAACACTGAAGCTTTCTTT. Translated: CASSLGNTEAFF. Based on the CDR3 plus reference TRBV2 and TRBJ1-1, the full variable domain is EPEVTQTPSHQVTQMGQEVILRCVPISNHLYFYWYRQILGQKVEFLVSFYNNEISEKSEIFDDQFSVERPDGSNFTLKIRSTKLEDSAMYFCASSLGNTEAFFGQGTRLTVV.

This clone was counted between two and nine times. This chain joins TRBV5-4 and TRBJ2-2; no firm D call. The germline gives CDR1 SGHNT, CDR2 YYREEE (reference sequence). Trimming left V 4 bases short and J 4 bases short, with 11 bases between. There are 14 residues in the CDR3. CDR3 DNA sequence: TGTGCCAGCAGCCCCTCAGGTTCCACCGGGGAGCTGTTTTTT. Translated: CASSPSGSTGELFF.

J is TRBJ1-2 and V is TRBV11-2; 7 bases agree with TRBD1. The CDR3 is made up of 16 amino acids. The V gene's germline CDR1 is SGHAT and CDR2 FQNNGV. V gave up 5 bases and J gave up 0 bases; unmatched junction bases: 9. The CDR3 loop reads CASSENAGTANYGYTF. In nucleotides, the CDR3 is TGTGCCAGCAGCGAGAATGCAGGGACAGCTAACTATGGCTACACCTTC.

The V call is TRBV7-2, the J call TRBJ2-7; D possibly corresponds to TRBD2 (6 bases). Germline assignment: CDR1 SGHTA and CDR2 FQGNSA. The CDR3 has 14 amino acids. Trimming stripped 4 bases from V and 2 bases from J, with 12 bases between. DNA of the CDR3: TGTGCCAGCAGCTCCCAAGCGGGTCCCTACGAGCAGTACTTC. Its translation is CASSSQAGPYEQYF.

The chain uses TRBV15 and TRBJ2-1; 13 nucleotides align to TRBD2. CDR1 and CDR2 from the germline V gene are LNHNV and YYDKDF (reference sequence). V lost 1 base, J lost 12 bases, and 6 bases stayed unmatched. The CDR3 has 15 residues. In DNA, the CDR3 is TGTGCCACCAGCAGAGGAGGACTAGCGGGAGTTCGGCAGTTCTTC. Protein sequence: CATSRGGLAGVRQFF.

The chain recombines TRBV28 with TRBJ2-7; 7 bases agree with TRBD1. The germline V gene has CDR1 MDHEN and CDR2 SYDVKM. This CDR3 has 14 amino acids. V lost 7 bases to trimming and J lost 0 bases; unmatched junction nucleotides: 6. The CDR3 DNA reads TGTGCCAGCACAGGGGGACAACACTCCTACGAGCAGTACTTC. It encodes CASTGGQHSYEQYF.

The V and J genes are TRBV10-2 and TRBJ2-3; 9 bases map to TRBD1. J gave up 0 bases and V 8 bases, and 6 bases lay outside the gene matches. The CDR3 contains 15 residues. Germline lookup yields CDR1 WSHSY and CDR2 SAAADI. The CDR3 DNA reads TGCGCCAGCCGGGGGACAGGGTTTAGCACAGATACGCAGTATTTT. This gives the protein CASRGTGFSTDTQYF.

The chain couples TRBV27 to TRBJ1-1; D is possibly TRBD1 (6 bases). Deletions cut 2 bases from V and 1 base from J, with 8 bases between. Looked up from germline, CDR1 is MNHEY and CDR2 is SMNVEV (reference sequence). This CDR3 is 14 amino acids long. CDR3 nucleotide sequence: TGTGCCAGCAGTTTAGGACAGACGAACACTGAAGCTTTCTTT. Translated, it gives CASSLGQTNTEAFF.

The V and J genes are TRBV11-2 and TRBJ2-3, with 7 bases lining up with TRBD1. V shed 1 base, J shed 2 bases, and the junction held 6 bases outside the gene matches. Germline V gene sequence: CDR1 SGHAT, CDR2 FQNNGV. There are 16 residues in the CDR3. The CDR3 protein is CASSLGVRGSTDTQYF. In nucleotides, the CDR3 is TGTGCCAGCAGCTTAGGCGTCAGGGGGTCCACAGATACGCAGTATTTT.

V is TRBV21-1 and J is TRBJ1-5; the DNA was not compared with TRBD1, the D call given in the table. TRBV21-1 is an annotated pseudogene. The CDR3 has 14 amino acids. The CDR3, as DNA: TGTGCCAGCAGCGCCTCCGGGCCACAGGGGCCCCAGCATTTT. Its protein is CASSASGPQGPQHF.

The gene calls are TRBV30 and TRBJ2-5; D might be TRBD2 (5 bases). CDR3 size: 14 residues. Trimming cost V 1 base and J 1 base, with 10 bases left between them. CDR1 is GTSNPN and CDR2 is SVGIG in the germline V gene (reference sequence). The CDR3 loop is CAWSGDGGQETQYF. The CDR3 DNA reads TGTGCCTGGAGTGGAGACGGAGGCCAAGAGACCCAGTACTTC. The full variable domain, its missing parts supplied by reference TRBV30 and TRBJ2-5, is SQTIHQWPATLVQPVGSPLSLECTVEGTSNPNLYWYRQAAGRGLQLLFYSVGIGQISSEVPQNLSASRPQDRQFILSSKKLLLSDSGFYLCAWSGDGGQETQYFGPGTRLLVL.

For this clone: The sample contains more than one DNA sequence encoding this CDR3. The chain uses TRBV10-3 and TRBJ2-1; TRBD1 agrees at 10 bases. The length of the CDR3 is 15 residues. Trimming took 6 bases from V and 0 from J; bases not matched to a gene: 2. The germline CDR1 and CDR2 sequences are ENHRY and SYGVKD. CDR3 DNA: TGTGCCATCAGGGGACAGGGGAGCTCCTACAATGAGCAGTTCTTC. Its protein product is CAIRGQGSSYNEQFF.

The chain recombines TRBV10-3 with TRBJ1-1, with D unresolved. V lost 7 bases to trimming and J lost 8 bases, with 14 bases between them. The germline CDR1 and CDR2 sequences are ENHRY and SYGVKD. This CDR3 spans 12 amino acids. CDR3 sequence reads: CAIKAPGTEAFF. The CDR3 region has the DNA TGTGCCATCAAGGCCCCAGGAACCGAAGCTTTCTTT.

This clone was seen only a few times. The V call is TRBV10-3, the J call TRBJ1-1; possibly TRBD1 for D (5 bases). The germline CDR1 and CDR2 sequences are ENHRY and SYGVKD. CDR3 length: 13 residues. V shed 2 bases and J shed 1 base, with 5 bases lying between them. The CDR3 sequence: CAISEQGNTEAFF. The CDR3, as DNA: TGTGCCATCAGTGAGCAGGGGAACACTGAAGCTTTCTTT.

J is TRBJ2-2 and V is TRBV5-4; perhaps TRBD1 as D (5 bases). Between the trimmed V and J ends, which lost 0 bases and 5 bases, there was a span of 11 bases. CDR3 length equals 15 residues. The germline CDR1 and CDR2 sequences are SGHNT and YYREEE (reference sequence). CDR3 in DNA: TGTGCCAGCAGCTTGGGTCTGGGGCTTACCGGGGAGCTGTTTTTT. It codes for CASSLGLGLTGELFF.

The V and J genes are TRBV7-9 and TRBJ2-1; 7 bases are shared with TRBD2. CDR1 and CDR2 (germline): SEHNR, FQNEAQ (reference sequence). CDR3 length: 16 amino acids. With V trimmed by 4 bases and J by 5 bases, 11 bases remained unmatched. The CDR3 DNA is TGTGCCAGCAGCTCCCCGGGGGGTCTCCCCCACAATGAGCAGTTCTTC. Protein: CASSSPGGLPHNEQFF.

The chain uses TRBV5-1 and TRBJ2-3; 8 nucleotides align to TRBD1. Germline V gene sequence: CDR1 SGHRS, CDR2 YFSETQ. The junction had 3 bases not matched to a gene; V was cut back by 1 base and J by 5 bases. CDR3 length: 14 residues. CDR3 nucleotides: TGCGCCAGCAGCTTGTTTGACAGGGGAGATACGCAGTATTTT. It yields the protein CASSLFDRGDTQYF. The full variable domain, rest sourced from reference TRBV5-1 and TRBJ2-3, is KAGVTQTPRYLIKTRGQQVTLSCSPISGHRSVSWYQQTPGQGLQFLFEYFSETQRNKGNFPGRFSGRQFSNSRSEMNVSTLELGDSALYLCASSLFDRGDTQYFGPGTRLTVL.

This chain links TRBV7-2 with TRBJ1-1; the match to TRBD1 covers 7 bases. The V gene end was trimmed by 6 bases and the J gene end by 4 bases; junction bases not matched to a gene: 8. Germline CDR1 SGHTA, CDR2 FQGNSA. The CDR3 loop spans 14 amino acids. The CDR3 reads CASSSGQLFTEAFF. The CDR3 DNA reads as TGTGCCAGCAGTTCGGGACAGCTCTTCACTGAAGCTTTCTTT. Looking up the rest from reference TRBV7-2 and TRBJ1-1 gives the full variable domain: GAGVSQSPSNKVTEKGKDVELRCDPISGHTALYWYRQSLGQGLEFLIYFQGNSAPDKSGLPSDRFSAERTGGSVSTLTIQRTQQEDSAVYLCASSSGQLFTEAFFGQGTRLTVV.

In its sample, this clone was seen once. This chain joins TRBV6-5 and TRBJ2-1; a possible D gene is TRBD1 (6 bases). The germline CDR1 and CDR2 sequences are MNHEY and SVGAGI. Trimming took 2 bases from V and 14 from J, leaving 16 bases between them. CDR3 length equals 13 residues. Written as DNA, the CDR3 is TGTGCCAGCAGTTACAGAAACAGGGTTTCGGAGTTCTTC. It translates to CASSYRNRVSEFF.

The CDR3 region has the DNA TGTGCCAGCAGTTATACTGGAGCGGGAGGATACGAGCAGTACTTC. Translation: CASSYTGAGGYEQYF. The gene calls are TRBV28 and TRBJ2-7, with 9 bases that match TRBD2. Germline CDR1 and CDR2: MDHEN and SYDVKM. V trimming: 4 bases; J trimming: 4 bases; junction bases outside the gene matches: 8. The CDR3 loop spans 15 amino acids.

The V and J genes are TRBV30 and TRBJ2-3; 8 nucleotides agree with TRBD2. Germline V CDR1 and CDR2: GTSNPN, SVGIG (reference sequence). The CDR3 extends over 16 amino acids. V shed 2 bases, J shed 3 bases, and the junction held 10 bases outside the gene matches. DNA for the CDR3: TGTGCCTGGAGTCTTGGGAGCGGGAGAGAGACAGATACGCAGTATTTT. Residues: CAWSLGSGRETDTQYF.

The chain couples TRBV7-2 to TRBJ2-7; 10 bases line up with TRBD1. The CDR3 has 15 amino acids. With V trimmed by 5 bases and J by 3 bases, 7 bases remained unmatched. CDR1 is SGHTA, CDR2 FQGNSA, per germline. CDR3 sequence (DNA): TGTGCCAGCAGCCTACGGGACAGGGGTTACTACGAGCAGTACTTC. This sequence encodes CASSLRDRGYYEQYF.

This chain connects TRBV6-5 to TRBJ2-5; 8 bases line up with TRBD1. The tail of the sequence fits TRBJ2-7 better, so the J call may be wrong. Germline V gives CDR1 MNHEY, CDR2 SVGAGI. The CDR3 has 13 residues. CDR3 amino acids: CASSRDRSYEQYF. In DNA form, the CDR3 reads TGTGCCAGCAGTCGGGACAGGTCCTACGAGCAGTACTTC.

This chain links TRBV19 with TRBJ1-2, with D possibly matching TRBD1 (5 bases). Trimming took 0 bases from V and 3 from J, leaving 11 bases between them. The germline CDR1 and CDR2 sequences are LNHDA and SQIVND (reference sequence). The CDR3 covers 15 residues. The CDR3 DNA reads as TGTGCCAGTAGTATAGAGGGGGGGGGAGACTATGGCTACACCTTC. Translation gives CASSIEGGGDYGYTF.

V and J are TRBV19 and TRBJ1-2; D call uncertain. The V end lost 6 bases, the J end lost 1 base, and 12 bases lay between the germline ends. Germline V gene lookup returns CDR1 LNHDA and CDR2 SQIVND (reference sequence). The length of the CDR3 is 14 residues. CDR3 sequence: CASSVQRLNYGYTF. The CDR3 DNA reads TGTGCCAGTAGCGTACAGCGGCTTAACTATGGCTACACCTTC.

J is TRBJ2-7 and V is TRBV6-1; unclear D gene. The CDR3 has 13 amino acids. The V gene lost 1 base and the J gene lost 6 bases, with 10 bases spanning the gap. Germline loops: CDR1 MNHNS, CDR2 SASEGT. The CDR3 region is CASSEGSFGEQYF. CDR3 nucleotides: TGTGCCAGCAGTGAAGGCAGTTTTGGCGAGCAGTACTTC.

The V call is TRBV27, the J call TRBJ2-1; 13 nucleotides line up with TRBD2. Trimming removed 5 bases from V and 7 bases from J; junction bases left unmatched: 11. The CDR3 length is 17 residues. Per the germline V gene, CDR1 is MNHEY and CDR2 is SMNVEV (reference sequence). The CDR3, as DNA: TGTGCCAGCAGTGATGGACGACTAGCGGGAGGACGTAATGAGCAGTTCTTC. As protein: CASSDGRLAGGRNEQFF.

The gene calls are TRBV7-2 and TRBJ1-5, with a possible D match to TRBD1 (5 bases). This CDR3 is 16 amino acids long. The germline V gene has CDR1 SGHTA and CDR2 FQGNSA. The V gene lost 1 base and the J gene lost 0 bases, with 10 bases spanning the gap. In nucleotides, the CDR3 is TGTGCCAGCAGCTTAGTGGCAGGGCCTAGCAATCAGCCCCAGCATTTT. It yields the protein CASSLVAGPSNQPQHF. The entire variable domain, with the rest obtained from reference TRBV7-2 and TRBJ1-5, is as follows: GAGVSQSPSNKVTEKGKDVELRCDPISGHTALYWYRQSLGQGLEFLIYFQGNSAPDKSGLPSDRFSAERTGGSVSTLTIQRTQQEDSAVYLCASSLVAGPSNQPQHFGDGTRLSIL.

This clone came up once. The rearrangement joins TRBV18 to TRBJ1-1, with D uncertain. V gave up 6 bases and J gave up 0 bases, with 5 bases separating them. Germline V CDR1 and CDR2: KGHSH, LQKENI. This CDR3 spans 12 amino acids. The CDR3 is CASSPMNTEAFF. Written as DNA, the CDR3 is TGTGCCAGCTCGCCTATGAACACTGAAGCTTTCTTT.

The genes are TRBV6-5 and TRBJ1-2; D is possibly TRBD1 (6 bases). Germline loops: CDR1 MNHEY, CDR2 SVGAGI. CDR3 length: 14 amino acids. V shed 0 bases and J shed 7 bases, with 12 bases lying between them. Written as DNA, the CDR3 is TGTGCCAGCAGTTACTCGGCGGGGGCGGGTGGCTACACCTTC. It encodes CASSYSAGAGGYTF.